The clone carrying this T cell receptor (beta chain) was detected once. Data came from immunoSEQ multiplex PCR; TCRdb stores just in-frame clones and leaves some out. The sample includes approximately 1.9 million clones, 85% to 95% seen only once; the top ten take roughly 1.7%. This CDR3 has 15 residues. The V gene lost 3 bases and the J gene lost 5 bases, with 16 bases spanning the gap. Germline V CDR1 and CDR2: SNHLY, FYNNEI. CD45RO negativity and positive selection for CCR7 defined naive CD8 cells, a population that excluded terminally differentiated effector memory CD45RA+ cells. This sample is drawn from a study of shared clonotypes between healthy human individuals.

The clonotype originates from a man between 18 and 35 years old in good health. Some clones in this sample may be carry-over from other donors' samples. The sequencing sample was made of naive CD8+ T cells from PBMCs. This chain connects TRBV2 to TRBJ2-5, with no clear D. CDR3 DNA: TGTGCCAGCAGTGACAAAGCGACGGTCGCGGAGACCCAGTACTTC. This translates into CASSDKATVAETQYF.